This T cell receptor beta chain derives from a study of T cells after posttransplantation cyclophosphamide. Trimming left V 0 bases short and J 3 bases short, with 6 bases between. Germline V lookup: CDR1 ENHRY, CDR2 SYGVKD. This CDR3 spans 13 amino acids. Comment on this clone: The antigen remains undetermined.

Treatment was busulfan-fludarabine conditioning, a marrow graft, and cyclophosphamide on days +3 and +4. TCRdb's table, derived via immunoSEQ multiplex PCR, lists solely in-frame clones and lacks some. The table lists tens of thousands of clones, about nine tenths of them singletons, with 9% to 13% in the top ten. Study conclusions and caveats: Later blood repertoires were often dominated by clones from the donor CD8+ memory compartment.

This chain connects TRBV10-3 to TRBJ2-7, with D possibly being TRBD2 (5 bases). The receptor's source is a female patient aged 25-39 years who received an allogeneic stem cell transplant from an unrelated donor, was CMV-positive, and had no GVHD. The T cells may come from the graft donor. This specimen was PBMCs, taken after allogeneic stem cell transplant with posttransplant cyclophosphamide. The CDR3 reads CAISESGLYEQYF. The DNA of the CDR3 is TGTGCCATCAGTGAGTCAGGACTCTACGAGCAGTACTTC.